These T cell receptor beta chains were read from a single sample in a study of blood T cell repertoires in COVID-19. TCRdb's copy holds only in-frame clones and misses some; the assay was immunoSEQ multiplex PCR. The sample carries 250,000 to 300,000 clones, roughly 88% recorded once. Sequencing was carried out using PBMCs or T cells enriched from blood (not recorded which). These receptor sequences come from a woman in her 40s with acute COVID-19. Both conserved end residues are part of each CDR3. Fields, in order: CDR3 DNA, CDR3 protein, D gene, J gene, V gene, clone size. The D gene is left open where the match is weak. Size values are once, few and many counts, or a class for expanded clones, and some rows have none.

CDR3nt: TGTGCCAGCAGCCGCCTACAGGATAACTATGGCTACACCTTC
CDR3aa: CASSRLQDNYGYTF
d_gene: -
j_gene: TRBJ1-2
v_gene: TRBV14
abundance: once

CDR3nt: TGTGCCAGCAGTTCCCCTTCTGGACTTACCTTGTACGAGCAGTACTTC
CDR3aa: CASSSPSGLTLYEQYF
d_gene: -
j_gene: TRBJ2-7
v_gene: TRBV28
abundance: -

CDR3nt: TGCGCCAGCAGCCAGGGGGCGCGGAACACCGGGGAGCTGTTTTTT
CDR3aa: CASSQGARNTGELFF
d_gene: TRBD1
j_gene: TRBJ2-2
v_gene: TRBV5-1
abundance: -

CDR3nt: TGTGCCAGCAGTCGGGACAGCAAAAATTCACCCCTCCACTTT
CDR3aa: CASSRDSKNSPLHF
d_gene: TRBD1
j_gene: TRBJ1-6
v_gene: TRBV6-5
abundance: -

CDR3nt: TGTGCCAGCAGTAAATACTCAGGGACTGACTACAATGAGCAGTTCTTC
CDR3aa: CASSKYSGTDYNEQFF
d_gene: -
j_gene: TRBJ2-1
v_gene: TRBV27
abundance: -

CDR3nt: TGTGCCAGCAGTCCTCCCTCCCTGGACAGGGGGCGGGGGGGCTACACCTTC
CDR3aa: CASSPPSLDRGRGGYTF
d_gene: TRBD1
j_gene: TRBJ1-2
v_gene: TRBV28
abundance: -

CDR3nt: TGTGCCACCAGTGATTTTGGCGGACTGTACAATGAGCAGTTCTTC
CDR3aa: CATSDFGGLYNEQFF
d_gene: -
j_gene: TRBJ2-1
v_gene: TRBV24-1
abundance: -

CDR3nt: TGTGCCACCAGCAGACTAGCGGGAGGGCCAGGGAATGAGCAGTTCTTC
CDR3aa: CATSRLAGGPGNEQFF
d_gene: TRBD2
j_gene: TRBJ2-1
v_gene: TRBV15
abundance: -

CDR3nt: TGTGCCAGCAGCTCCCGGACTTTTTGGGACACCGGGGAGCTGTTTTTT
CDR3aa: CASSSRTFWDTGELFF
d_gene: -
j_gene: TRBJ2-2
v_gene: TRBV5-8
abundance: -

CDR3nt: TGTGCCAGCAGCTTAACTAGCAGTTCCTACAATGAGCAGTTCTTC
CDR3aa: CASSLTSSSYNEQFF
d_gene: -
j_gene: TRBJ2-1
v_gene: TRBV13
abundance: -

CDR3nt: TGTGCCAGCAGCTTAGCGGCGTTGGGGGCTGCGGGAAACACCATATATTTT
CDR3aa: CASSLAALGAAGNTIYF
d_gene: -
j_gene: TRBJ1-3
v_gene: TRBV7-9
abundance: -

CDR3nt: TGTGCCAGCACCCTCAGACTAGCGGGAGGGCGGGAGACCCAGTACTTC
CDR3aa: CASTLRLAGGRETQYF
d_gene: TRBD2
j_gene: TRBJ2-5
v_gene: TRBV2
abundance: -

CDR3nt: TGCGCCAGCAGTTTAGCGGGGGGGCCAAGCTCCTACAATGAGCAGTTCTTC
CDR3aa: CASSLAGGPSSYNEQFF
d_gene: TRBD2
j_gene: TRBJ2-1
v_gene: TRBV5-1
abundance: -

CDR3nt: TGTGCCAGCAGTTCAGACAGCTACTACACCTTC
CDR3aa: CASSSDSYYTF
d_gene: -
j_gene: TRBJ1-2
v_gene: TRBV28
abundance: few

CDR3nt: TGTGCCAGCAGTTCTGACAGTAACGAAAAACTGTTTTTT
CDR3aa: CASSSDSNEKLFF
d_gene: -
j_gene: TRBJ1-4
v_gene: TRBV6-5
abundance: -

CDR3nt: TGTGCCAGCAGCTTCCAGCCCAGGATCATGAACACTGAAGCTTTCTTT
CDR3aa: CASSFQPRIMNTEAFF
d_gene: -
j_gene: TRBJ1-1
v_gene: TRBV7-8
abundance: -

CDR3nt: TGTGCCAGCAGCGTAGATTCGACTGCTGGAAACACCATATATTTT
CDR3aa: CASSVDSTAGNTIYF
d_gene: -
j_gene: TRBJ1-3
v_gene: TRBV9
abundance: -

CDR3nt: TGTGCCAGCAGCTTAGCGGAGGGAAACACCATATATTTT
CDR3aa: CASSLAEGNTIYF
d_gene: -
j_gene: TRBJ1-3
v_gene: TRBV7-9
abundance: -

CDR3nt: TGTGCCAGCAGCCAGCTAGCGGGAGCCAAAAACATTCAGTACTTC
CDR3aa: CASSQLAGAKNIQYF
d_gene: TRBD2
j_gene: TRBJ2-4
v_gene: TRBV3-1/TRBV3-2
abundance: -

CDR3nt: TGTGCCAGCAGCCAATCGAGGCGGTCTTGGACAGTGATTAATTCACCCCTCCACTTT
CDR3aa: CASSQSRRSWTVINSPLHF
d_gene: -
j_gene: TRBJ1-6
v_gene: TRBV14
abundance: -

CDR3nt: TGTGCCAGCAGTTACAGACTAGCGGGAACCGGGGAGCTGTTTTTT
CDR3aa: CASSYRLAGTGELFF
d_gene: TRBD2
j_gene: TRBJ2-2
v_gene: TRBV6-5
abundance: -

CDR3nt: TGTGCCAGCAATACAGGGGGCAAAACTAATGAAAAACTGTTTTTT
CDR3aa: CASNTGGKTNEKLFF
d_gene: TRBD1
j_gene: TRBJ1-4
v_gene: TRBV2
abundance: -

CDR3nt: TGTGCCAGCTCACTCCGGACCGCGGGGGAGCAGTACTTC
CDR3aa: CASSLRTAGEQYF
d_gene: -
j_gene: TRBJ2-7
v_gene: TRBV18
abundance: -

CDR3nt: TGTGCCAGCAGCCCCCCCTCCGGGACAGAGTCCTACGAGCAGTACTTC
CDR3aa: CASSPPSGTESYEQYF
d_gene: TRBD1
j_gene: TRBJ2-7
v_gene: TRBV13
abundance: -

CDR3nt: TGTGCCAGTGCAGGCTTGAGCAATCAGCCCCAGCATTTT
CDR3aa: CASAGLSNQPQHF
d_gene: -
j_gene: TRBJ1-5
v_gene: TRBV27
abundance: -

CDR3nt: TGTGCCAGCAGCTTACGGGGAGGAGAGCAGTACTTC
CDR3aa: CASSLRGGEQYF
d_gene: -
j_gene: TRBJ2-7
v_gene: TRBV11-3
abundance: -

CDR3nt: TGTGCCAGCAGCCTTGGGGCTAGCGGACGCACAGATACGCAGTATTTT
CDR3aa: CASSLGASGRTDTQYF
d_gene: TRBD2
j_gene: TRBJ2-3
v_gene: TRBV7-9
abundance: -

CDR3nt: TGTGCCAGCAGCCAAAGAGGAAGACAGGGGGCAAGCAATCAGCCCCAGCATTTT
CDR3aa: CASSQRGRQGASNQPQHF
d_gene: TRBD1
j_gene: TRBJ1-5
v_gene: TRBV14
abundance: -

CDR3nt: TGTGCCAGCAGTTACGACAGGGCATATCAGCCCCAGCATTTT
CDR3aa: CASSYDRAYQPQHF
d_gene: TRBD1
j_gene: TRBJ1-5
v_gene: TRBV6-2/TRBV6-3
abundance: -

CDR3nt: TGCGCCAGCAGCCCCACCGGCGGCCTGTCTGGAAACACCATATATTTT
CDR3aa: CASSPTGGLSGNTIYF
d_gene: -
j_gene: TRBJ1-3
v_gene: TRBV5-1
abundance: -

CDR3nt: TGCAGTGCTAGAGATCACAGGGGGTGCACCTTC
CDR3aa: CSARDHRGCTF
d_gene: TRBD1
j_gene: TRBJ1-2
v_gene: TRBV20-1
abundance: -

CDR3nt: TGCAGCGTGGGACAGGGGGCGTCCACTGAAGCTTTCTTT
CDR3aa: CSVGQGASTEAFF
d_gene: TRBD1
j_gene: TRBJ1-1
v_gene: TRBV29-1
abundance: -

CDR3nt: TGTGCCAGCAGCTTAACTATCGGGTTTGGAAACACCATATATTTT
CDR3aa: CASSLTIGFGNTIYF
d_gene: -
j_gene: TRBJ1-3
v_gene: TRBV13
abundance: -

CDR3nt: TGTGCCAGCAGACCCCTTGGGGCCCGGGATGAGCAGTTCTTC
CDR3aa: CASRPLGARDEQFF
d_gene: -
j_gene: TRBJ2-1
v_gene: TRBV27
abundance: -

CDR3nt: TGTGCCAGCAGTGACCCCCAGGTTAAGCAGTACTTC
CDR3aa: CASSDPQVKQYF
d_gene: -
j_gene: TRBJ2-7
v_gene: TRBV12-3/TRBV12-4
abundance: -

CDR3nt: TGTGCCAGCAGCTTGTCGGCAGGGGGCAATAATCAGCCCCAGCATTTT
CDR3aa: CASSLSAGGNNQPQHF
d_gene: TRBD1
j_gene: TRBJ1-5
v_gene: TRBV7-2
abundance: -

CDR3nt: TGTGCCATCAGCGACACAGGGGGCGGCCAGCCCCAGCATTTT
CDR3aa: CAISDTGGGQPQHF
d_gene: TRBD1
j_gene: TRBJ1-5
v_gene: TRBV10-3
abundance: -

CDR3nt: TGTGCCAGTAGTATAAAAGTAGCGGGAGGTCGAAAGACCCAGTACTTC
CDR3aa: CASSIKVAGGRKTQYF
d_gene: TRBD2
j_gene: TRBJ2-5
v_gene: TRBV19
abundance: -

CDR3nt: TGTGCCAGCAGCCCATGGGGGGAGACTAGCACAGATACGCAGTATTTT
CDR3aa: CASSPWGETSTDTQYF
d_gene: -
j_gene: TRBJ2-3
v_gene: TRBV11-2
abundance: -

CDR3nt: TGTGCCACCATGAGGTTAAATGAGCAGTTCTTC
CDR3aa: CATMRLNEQFF
d_gene: -
j_gene: TRBJ2-1
v_gene: TRBV24-1
abundance: -

CDR3nt: TGTGCCAGCAGCTTCGGCGGGGGCACAGATACGCAGTATTTT
CDR3aa: CASSFGGGTDTQYF
d_gene: -
j_gene: TRBJ2-3
v_gene: TRBV7-2
abundance: -

CDR3nt: TGTGCCAGTAGTGACAGGGGGACAGATACGCAGTATTTT
CDR3aa: CASSDRGTDTQYF
d_gene: TRBD1
j_gene: TRBJ2-3
v_gene: TRBV19
abundance: -

CDR3nt: TGTGCCATCAGCGCAGGACAGAACTATGGCTACACCTTC
CDR3aa: CAISAGQNYGYTF
d_gene: -
j_gene: TRBJ1-2
v_gene: TRBV10-3
abundance: -

CDR3nt: TGTGCCAGCAAACCCCCAAGTCGCAGCGTTCACGAGCAGTACTTC
CDR3aa: CASKPPSRSVHEQYF
d_gene: -
j_gene: TRBJ2-7
v_gene: TRBV28
abundance: few

CDR3nt: TGTGCCAGCAGCTTAGGGCAGGGTGGTTCCGGGGAGCTGTTTTTT
CDR3aa: CASSLGQGGSGELFF
d_gene: -
j_gene: TRBJ2-2
v_gene: TRBV7-2
abundance: -

CDR3nt: TGTGCCAGCAGCGGCGACAGGGACTATGGCTACACCTTC
CDR3aa: CASSGDRDYGYTF
d_gene: TRBD1
j_gene: TRBJ1-2
v_gene: TRBV5-6
abundance: few

CDR3nt: TGTGCCAGCAGTTTATTAAGCAGGGCCTATTTT
CDR3aa: CASSLLSRAYF
d_gene: -
j_gene: TRBJ2-3
v_gene: TRBV28
abundance: -

CDR3nt: TGTGCCAGCAGCCGTGACAGGGGGCGAGACATTCAGTACTTC
CDR3aa: CASSRDRGRDIQYF
d_gene: TRBD1
j_gene: TRBJ2-4
v_gene: TRBV6-2/TRBV6-3
abundance: -

CDR3nt: TGTGCCAGCAGCGTAGTCAGGGATTGGATGAACACTGAAGCTTTCTTT
CDR3aa: CASSVVRDWMNTEAFF
d_gene: -
j_gene: TRBJ1-1
v_gene: TRBV9
abundance: -

CDR3nt: TGTGCCAGCAGTGAGCAGGGGGCAATGTATGGCTACACCTTC
CDR3aa: CASSEQGAMYGYTF
d_gene: TRBD1
j_gene: TRBJ1-2
v_gene: TRBV25-1
abundance: -

CDR3nt: TGTGCCAGCGGCTTGTGGTCCGGGGAGCTGTTTTTT
CDR3aa: CASGLWSGELFF
d_gene: -
j_gene: TRBJ2-2
v_gene: TRBV14
abundance: few

CDR3nt: TGTGCCAGCAGCACCCCCGAGGGAGCGGCTTCACCCCTCCACTTT
CDR3aa: CASSTPEGAASPLHF
d_gene: -
j_gene: TRBJ1-6
v_gene: TRBV7-8
abundance: -

CDR3nt: TGTGCCAGCAGCCGAAAAGATGGGACAGTGCCGCCGAATGAGCAGTTCTTC
CDR3aa: CASSRKDGTVPPNEQFF
d_gene: TRBD1
j_gene: TRBJ2-1
v_gene: TRBV4-2
abundance: -

CDR3nt: TGTGCCACCCAAAGGGAGATCATGAACACTGAAGCTTTCTTT
CDR3aa: CATQREIMNTEAFF
d_gene: -
j_gene: TRBJ1-1
v_gene: TRBV10-3
abundance: once

CDR3nt: TGTGCCAGCAGCATCAGCCCGGAGGGGCTGGGATATGGCTACACCTTC
CDR3aa: CASSISPEGLGYGYTF
d_gene: -
j_gene: TRBJ1-2
v_gene: TRBV11-1
abundance: -